Listed below are T cell receptor beta chains from one sample, sequenced in a study of T cell repertoires in cytomegalovirus infection. Using its own MiXCR run on the reads, TCRdb lists one record per CDR3 protein. In the table there are some 450,000 distinct CDR3 sequences, approximately 32% of which are singletons. The sequenced sample was PBMCs. These TCRs come from a human donor in good health (CMV status not recorded). Some clones in this sample may be carry-over from other donors' samples. Each CDR3 is given with its conserved first and last residue. A D gene is named only where the DNA matches it firmly. Size is omitted from some rows. Given values are once, few, many or a class for expanded clones.

many	NA	TRBV7-6	TRBJ1-1	TGTGCCAGCAGCTCCGGGGTAATCACTGAAGCTTTCTTT	CASSSGVITEAFF
many	TRBD1	TRBV7-6	TRBJ2-7	TGTGCCAGCAGTTTGGACAGGGGGCGCGGCGAGCAGTACTTC	CASSLDRGRGEQYF
few	TRBD1	TRBV29-1	TRBJ1-2	TGCAGCGTAGGGAGACAGGGGCCTAACTATGGCTACACCTTC	CSVGRQGPNYGYTF
NA	TRBD1	TRBV5-1	TRBJ1-5	TGCGCCAGCAGCTTGGGGACAGGGAACAATCAGCCCCAGCATTTT	CASSLGTGNNQPQHF
NA	NA	TRBV29-1	TRBJ1-1	TGCAGCGTTGAAGTAGACAGACGGAGGACTGAAGCTTTCTTT	CSVEVDRRRTEAFF
few	NA	TRBV18	TRBJ2-7	TGTGCCAGCTCACCACTGGGCAGGGGAAACGAGCAGTACTTC	CASSPLGRGNEQYF
NA	TRBD1	TRBV27	TRBJ1-2	TGTGCCAGCAGTACAAGAACGGGACAGGGTTCCTATGGCTACACCTTC	CASSTRTGQGSYGYTF
few	TRBD2	TRBV6-1	TRBJ2-5	TGTGCCAGCACCAGGACTAGCGGCCAAGAGACCCAGTACTTC	CASTRTSGQETQYF
few	NA	TRBV5-5	TRBJ1-1	TGTGCCAGCAGCTTGGATTGGGTCTCCAGGGGCACTGAAGCTTTCTTT	CASSLDWVSRGTEAFF
NA	TRBD2	TRBV7-6	TRBJ2-2	TGTGCCAGCAGACTAAGCCGGGACTATCGAAGAGGGTCCGGGGAGCTGTTTTTT	CASRLSRDYRRGSGELFF
few	NA	TRBV6-6	TRBJ1-3	TGTGCCAGCAGGGATGCCGGGACTGTAAACACCATATATTTT	CASRDAGTVNTIYF
few	TRBD2	TRBV6-5	TRBJ2-1	TGTGCCAGCAGTTACGGGCGGGGGGCTTACAATGAGCAGTTCTTC	CASSYGRGAYNEQFF
NA	NA	TRBV6-2/TRBV6-3	TRBJ2-4	TGTGCCAGCAGTTACTCAGCACCCAGTTCCAAAAACATTCAGTACTTC	CASSYSAPSSKNIQYF
many	TRBD2	TRBV20-1	TRBJ2-7	TGCAGTGCTAGAGAAGGACTAGCGGGTTTCGACGAGCAGTACTTC	CSAREGLAGFDEQYF
NA	TRBD1	TRBV28	TRBJ2-7	TGTGCCAGCAGTCCGGACAGGGGAGAAGAGCATTACTTC	CASSPDRGEEHYF
few	NA	TRBV28	TRBJ1-2	TGTGCAGCCTCCGGGTTAAACTATGGCTACACCTTC	CAASGLNYGYTF
few	TRBD1	TRBV6-6	TRBJ2-2	TGTGCCAGCAGTTACTCCGGGACAGGGGGTAGCGGGGAGCTGTTTTTT	CASSYSGTGGSGELFF
few	TRBD2	TRBV29-1	TRBJ2-1	TGCAGCGTTGGACCCGGGACTAGCGGGGGGAATGAGCAGTTCTTC	CSVGPGTSGGNEQFF
NA	TRBD1	TRBV19	TRBJ1-5	TGTGCCAGTACCCCCCGGGACAGAGGTTCCAATCAGCCCCAGCATTTT	CASTPRDRGSNQPQHF
NA	NA	TRBV5-6	TRBJ2-1	TGTGCCAGCAGCTGGGACTCGAACAATGAGCAGTTCTTC	CASSWDSNNEQFF
NA	NA	TRBV7-9	TRBJ1-1	TGTGCCAGCAGCCAAGGACTTGCAGGGAACACTGAAGCTTTCTTT	CASSQGLAGNTEAFF
NA	NA	TRBV28	TRBJ1-5	TGTGCCAGCAGCCACCTGGGGGGAGGCAATCAGCCCCAGCATTTT	CASSHLGGGNQPQHF
few	NA	TRBV15	TRBJ1-2	TGTGCCACCAGCAGAAACAGGGACTATGGCTACACCTTC	CATSRNRDYGYTF
few	NA	TRBV6-5	TRBJ2-5	TGTGCCAGCAGTCGTGAAATCCCACGCGGAGAGACCCAGTACTTC	CASSREIPRGETQYF
NA	NA	TRBV7-6	TRBJ1-6	TGTGCCAGCAGCTTAAATACCAGGGACTATTCACCCCTCCACTTT	CASSLNTRDYSPLHF
few	TRBD1	TRBV6-5	TRBJ1-2	TGTGCCAGCAGCTCCGACAGGGTCTATGGCTACACCTTC	CASSSDRVYGYTF
few	NA	TRBV6-2/TRBV6-3	TRBJ1-5	TGTGCCAGCAGGGCAGGCTTGCTGGTGCAGCCCCAGCATTTT	CASRAGLLVQPQHF
NA	NA	TRBV20-1	TRBJ2-1	TGCAGTGCTAGAGATTACGCAAACTCCTACAATGAGCAGTTCTTC	CSARDYANSYNEQFF
NA	NA	TRBV7-8	TRBJ1-6	TGTGCCAGCAGCGGCACGAGGGTGGCTGGCTCACCCCTCCACTTT	CASSGTRVAGSPLHF
many	NA	TRBV11-2	TRBJ2-5	TGTGCCAGCAGCTTCGGCCGGGGGCCGGGGGAGACCCAGTACTTC	CASSFGRGPGETQYF
NA	NA	TRBV6-2/TRBV6-3	TRBJ2-7	TGTGCCAGCAGTTATCACAATAACTACGAGCAGTACTTC	CASSYHNNYEQYF
NA	NA	TRBV7-2	TRBJ2-6	TGTGCCAGCAGCTTAGAGGGCTTAATCACTGGGGCCAACGTCCTGACTTTC	CASSLEGLITGANVLTF
few	NA	TRBV7-9	TRBJ1-1	TGTGCCAGCAGCTGGGATGCTATGAACACTGAAGCTTTCTTT	CASSWDAMNTEAFF
NA	NA	TRBV2	TRBJ2-5	TGTGCCAGCAGTGAAGCCCGGACTGGGATGGAGACCCAGTACTTC	CASSEARTGMETQYF
NA	NA	TRBV28	TRBJ2-7	TGTGCCAGCAGACCCCTTGGCTACGAGCAGTACTTC	CASRPLGYEQYF